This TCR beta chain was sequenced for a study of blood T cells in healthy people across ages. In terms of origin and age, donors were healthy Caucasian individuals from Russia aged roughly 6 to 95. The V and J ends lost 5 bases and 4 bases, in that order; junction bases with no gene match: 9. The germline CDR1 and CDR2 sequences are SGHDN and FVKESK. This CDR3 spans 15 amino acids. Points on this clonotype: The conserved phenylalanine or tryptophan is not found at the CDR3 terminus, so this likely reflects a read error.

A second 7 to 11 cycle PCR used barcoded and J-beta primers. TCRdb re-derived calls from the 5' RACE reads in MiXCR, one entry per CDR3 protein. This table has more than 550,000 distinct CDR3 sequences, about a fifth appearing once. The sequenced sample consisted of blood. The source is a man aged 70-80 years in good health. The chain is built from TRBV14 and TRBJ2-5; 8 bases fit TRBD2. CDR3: CASSSRTSRAETQYS. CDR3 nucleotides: TGTGCCAGCAGCTCAAGGACTAGCCGCGCAGAGACCCAGTACTCC.